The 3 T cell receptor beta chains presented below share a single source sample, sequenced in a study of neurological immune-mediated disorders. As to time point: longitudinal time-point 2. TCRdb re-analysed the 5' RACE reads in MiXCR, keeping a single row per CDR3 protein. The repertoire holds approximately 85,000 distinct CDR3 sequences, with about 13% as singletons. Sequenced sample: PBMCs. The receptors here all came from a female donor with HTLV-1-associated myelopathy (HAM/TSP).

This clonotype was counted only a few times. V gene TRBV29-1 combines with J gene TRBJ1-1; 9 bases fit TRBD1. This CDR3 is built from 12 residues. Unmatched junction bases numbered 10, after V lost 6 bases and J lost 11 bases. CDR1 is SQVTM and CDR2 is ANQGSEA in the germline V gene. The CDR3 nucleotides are TGCAGCGTAATTTTAGGGACAGGGATGGCTTTCTTT. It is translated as CSVILGTGMAFF.

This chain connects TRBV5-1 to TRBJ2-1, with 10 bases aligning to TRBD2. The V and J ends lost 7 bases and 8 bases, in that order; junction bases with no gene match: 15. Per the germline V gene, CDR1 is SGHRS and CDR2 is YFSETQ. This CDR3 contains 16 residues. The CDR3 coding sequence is TGCGCCAGCGGCCCCCGTGAGCGGGGGGGCCAGGATGAGCAGTTCTTC. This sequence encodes CASGPRERGGQDEQFF.

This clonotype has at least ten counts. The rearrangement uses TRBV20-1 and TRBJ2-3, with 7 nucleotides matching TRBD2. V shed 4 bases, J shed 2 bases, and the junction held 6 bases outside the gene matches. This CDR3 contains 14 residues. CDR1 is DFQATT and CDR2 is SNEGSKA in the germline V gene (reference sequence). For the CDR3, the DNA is TGCAGTGCTACTTCTAGCGGAAACACAGATACGCAGTATTTT. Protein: CSATSSGNTDTQYF.